Listed below are T cell receptor beta chains from one sample, sequenced in a study of blood T cell repertoires in COVID-19. Profiled with immunoSEQ multiplex PCR; TCRdb holds only in-frame clones, not every one. The repertoire has more than 200,000 clones, almost 90% of them found once; the top ten carry roughly 2.6%. Specimen: peripheral blood. All receptors derive from a woman in her sixties with acute or convalescent COVID-19. Each CDR3 is given with its conserved first and last residue. The D gene is left open where the match is weak. Size is omitted from some rows. Given values are once, few, many or a class for expanded clones.

>TRBD1|NA|TRBJ1-1|TRBV2
TGTGCCAGCACCTTCGGGACAGACACTGAAGCTTTCTTT
CASTFGTDTEAFF
>TRBD2|NA|TRBJ2-4|TRBV3-1/TRBV3-2
TGTGCCAGCAGCCAGACTAGCGGGGGGGTGTCTGCCAAAAACATTCAGTACTTC
CASSQTSGGVSAKNIQYF
>TRBD1|NA|TRBJ1-5|TRBV30
TGTGCCTGGAGTCACAGGGGGCCCCAGCCCCAGCATTTT
CAWSHRGPQPQHF
>TRBD1|NA|TRBJ2-7|TRBV5-5
TGTGCCAGCAGCCCCAGGGGGTACGAGCAGTACTTC
CASSPRGYEQYF
>NA|NA|TRBJ1-5|TRBV28
TGTGCCAGCAGTACCAGGGGTAGCAATCAGCCCCAGCATTTT
CASSTRGSNQPQHF
>TRBD1|NA|TRBJ1-3|TRBV9
TGTGCCAGCAGCCCCGTACAGGGGGGAAACACCATATATTTT
CASSPVQGGNTIYF
>TRBD1|NA|TRBJ1-6|TRBV7-2
TGTGCCAGCAGCTTCGGGACAGGGGGCTATAATTCACCCCTCCACTTT
CASSFGTGGYNSPLHF
>NA|NA|TRBJ1-1|TRBV7-2
TGTGCCAGCAGCATCGGACAGAGGGTGAACACTGAAGCTTTCTTT
CASSIGQRVNTEAFF
>NA|NA|TRBJ2-7|TRBV19
TGTGCCAGTAGTAGGGGCCGCTCCTACGAGCAGTACTTC
CASSRGRSYEQYF
>NA|few|TRBJ1-4|TRBV5-1
TGCGCCAGCAATCCGGGGGGCACTAATGAAAAACTGTTTTTT
CASNPGGTNEKLFF
>TRBD1|NA|TRBJ2-5|TRBV24-1
TGTGCCACCAGTGATCCCGACAGGGGGGGAGAGACCCAGTACTTC
CATSDPDRGGETQYF
>TRBD2|NA|TRBJ2-1|TRBV18
TGTGCCAGCTCACCTACTAGCGGGGGGGCCAATGAGCAGTTCTTC
CASSPTSGGANEQFF
>TRBD1|NA|TRBJ1-2|TRBV28
TGTGCCAGCAGGGACAGGGGGGGCTATGGCTACACCTTC
CASRDRGGYGYTF
>NA|NA|TRBJ2-2|TRBV9
TGTGCCAGCAGCGTAGCCGGCAGGGGCACCGGGGAGCTGTTTTTT
CASSVAGRGTGELFF
>NA|NA|TRBJ2-1|TRBV30
TGTGCCTGGAGAGGGGCGGGGCCATACAATGAGCAGTTCTTC
CAWRGAGPYNEQFF
>NA|NA|TRBJ1-1|TRBV7-9
TGTGCCAGCAGCTACACGATGGAGGGGCCAGTTAACACTGAAGCTTTCTTT
CASSYTMEGPVNTEAFF
>TRBD1|NA|TRBJ1-2|TRBV27
TGTGCCAGCAGTTTGACAGGGATTGAGCTAGGCTATGGCTACACCTTC
CASSLTGIELGYGYTF
>NA|NA|TRBJ2-5|TRBV3-1/TRBV3-2
TGTGCCAGCAGCCAAATAATAGGAGCCCAGTACTTC
CASSQIIGAQYF
>TRBD2|NA|TRBJ2-1|TRBV19
TGTGCCAGTAGCTACTTTACTAGCGGAACTTACAATGAGCAGTTCTTC
CASSYFTSGTYNEQFF
>NA|NA|TRBJ1-4|TRBV6-2/TRBV6-3
TGTGCCAGCAGCCCAGGGAGGAGGGGTGAAAAACTGTTTTTT
CASSPGRRGEKLFF
>NA|NA|TRBJ2-1|TRBV27
TGTGCCAGCAACCTTAACCGGCCCGCCAGGGATGAGCAGTTCTTC
CASNLNRPARDEQFF
>NA|NA|TRBJ1-2|TRBV18
TGTGCCAGCTCACCCGGACTTAACTATGGCTACACCTTC
CASSPGLNYGYTF
>NA|NA|TRBJ1-2|TRBV6-6
TGTGCCAGCAGTTACGTGGTCGGGGGAGCTAACTATGGCTACACCTTC
CASSYVVGGANYGYTF
>TRBD2|NA|TRBJ2-2|TRBV6-1
TGTGCCAGCTGTGAGGGAGGGCAAGCGGGGGAGCTGTTTTTT
CASCEGGQAGELFF
>TRBD1|NA|TRBJ2-5|TRBV14
TGTGCCAGCAGCCAAAGGTTTAGGGACAGACCCCAAGAGACCCAGTACTTC
CASSQRFRDRPQETQYF
>NA|few|TRBJ1-2|TRBV20-1
TGCAGTGCTAGTTCCCATCAGGTCTATGGCTACACCTTC
CSASSHQVYGYTF
>NA|NA|TRBJ2-5|TRBV3-1/TRBV3-2
TGTGCCAGCAGCCAAGATTATCCGCGGAACCAAGAGACCCAGTACTTC
CASSQDYPRNQETQYF
>NA|NA|TRBJ1-2|TRBV18
TGTGCCAGCTCAGCAAACAGGGTCTTGGATGGCTACACCTTC
CASSANRVLDGYTF
>NA|NA|TRBJ1-1|TRBV5-1
TGCGCCAGCAGCTTGGGACTACTGAACACTGAAGCTTTCTTT
CASSLGLLNTEAFF
>NA|NA|TRBJ1-2|TRBV30
TGTGCCTGGGGGCTTAACTATGGCTACACCTTC
CAWGLNYGYTF
>TRBD2|NA|TRBJ2-2|TRBV6-2/TRBV6-3
TGTGCCAGCAGCCGTAGACTAGCGGGAGGTACCGGGGAGCTGTTTTTT
CASSRRLAGGTGELFF
>NA|once|TRBJ2-7|TRBV5-8
TGTGCCAGCTTCCTCCGGGAGAGGTCCTACGAGCAGTACTTC
CASFLRERSYEQYF
>TRBD1|NA|TRBJ1-1|TRBV5-5
TGTGCCAGCAGTTCTCCTCTGACAGGGCATATGAACACTGAAGCTTTCTTT
CASSSPLTGHMNTEAFF
>NA|NA|TRBJ2-7|TRBV6-5
TGTGCCAGCAGGAAACGGGACACGCGTGACGAGCAGTACTTC
CASRKRDTRDEQYF
>TRBD1|NA|TRBJ2-7|TRBV18
TGTGCCAGCTCGACCGGGACAGGGTTCGGAGAGCAGTACTTC
CASSTGTGFGEQYF
>TRBD1|NA|TRBJ1-3|TRBV7-9
TGTGCCAGCAGCGACTTCAGGGGGCTTCCTCACACCATATATTTT
CASSDFRGLPHTIYF
>TRBD1|NA|TRBJ1-4|TRBV7-9
TGTGCCAGCAGCTTCCCCGGGACAGTAAATGAAAAACTGTTTTTT
CASSFPGTVNEKLFF
>NA|NA|TRBJ1-4|TRBV4-1
TGCGCCAGCCGTTCTCCCGTATCTTTTAATGAAAAACTGTTTTTT
CASRSPVSFNEKLFF
>NA|NA|TRBJ1-5|TRBV28
TGTGCCACCATGGGGGCAGGCAATCAGCCCCAGCATTTT
CATMGAGNQPQHF
>NA|NA|TRBJ1-2|TRBV29-1
TGCAGCGTTTCTCGGATAGGGGATGGCTACACCTTC
CSVSRIGDGYTF
>NA|NA|TRBJ1-1|TRBV19
TGTGCCAGTAGTATAGGTCGCAGGGGCACTGAAGCTTTCTTT
CASSIGRRGTEAFF
>NA|NA|TRBJ1-1|TRBV6-4
TGTGCCAGCAGTGACTCGAAGAGGGCCAACACTGAAGCTTTCTTT
CASSDSKRANTEAFF
>NA|NA|TRBJ1-5|TRBV27
TGTGCCAGCAGTTTATCCTTGCCGGTAGTTGGCAATCAGCCCCAGCATTTT
CASSLSLPVVGNQPQHF
>NA|NA|TRBJ2-3|TRBV5-4
TGTGCCAGCAGCCTGGACTATCGCACGCAGTATTTT
CASSLDYRTQYF
>NA|NA|TRBJ1-1|TRBV9
TGTGCCAGCAGCGTCGACAGGAACACTGAAGCTTTCTTT
CASSVDRNTEAFF
>NA|NA|TRBJ1-2|TRBV29-1
TGCAGCGTTCTCTTCGACAGGTTTCTGGGCTACACCTTC
CSVLFDRFLGYTF
>TRBD1|NA|TRBJ1-4|TRBV30
TGTGCCTGGGAGACTCGGACAGGGACGTTTTCTAATGAAAAACTGTTTTTT
CAWETRTGTFSNEKLFF